These 4 T cell receptor beta chains were all obtained from the same sample, sequenced in a study of beta chain features in type 1 diabetes. The isolated RNA, all of it, was reverse transcribed, so expressed TCRB transcripts were what got sequenced. Clones were read by immunoSEQ multiplex PCR, and TCRdb kept only the in-frame ones, dropping some. The sample consists of fewer than 150,000 clones, 6.9% of them appearing once. The sequencing input was central memory CD4+ T cells from blood. Receptor source: a woman aged 25 to 39 in good health.

The rearrangement joins TRBV4-1 to TRBJ1-1; TRBD1 aligns across 7 bases. This CDR3 region has 16 residues. The V gene's germline CDR1 is MGHRA and CDR2 YSYEKL. V lost 4 bases, J lost 0 bases, and 8 bases stayed unmatched. This CDR3 reads CASSLHRGQLNTEAFF. CDR3 DNA sequence: TGCGCCAGCAGCCTGCACCGGGGACAGCTGAACACTGAAGCTTTCTTT.

The rearrangement joins TRBV6-6 to TRBJ1-4, with 8 bases aligning to TRBD1. The V segment lost 5 bases and the J segment 7 bases; nucleotides outside the gene matches: 9. This CDR3 is built from 15 residues. Germline V gives CDR1 MNHNY, CDR2 SVGAGI (reference sequence). The DNA for the CDR3 is TGTGCCAGCAGTCTCGACAGGGGAACGGGTGAAAAACTGTTTTTT. It is translated as CASSLDRGTGEKLFF.

This clone was found a few times. V usage is TRBV19 and J usage is TRBJ2-5; TRBD2 aligns across 11 bases. The J call may be faulty, since TRBJ2-7 better matches the DNA end. There are 16 residues in the CDR3. Germline lookup yields CDR1 LNHDA and CDR2 SQIVND (reference sequence). CDR3 loop: CASSIAGLADSYEQYF. In DNA, the CDR3 is TGTGCCAGTAGTATCGCGGGACTAGCGGATTCCTACGAGCAGTACTTC.

This clone came up a few times. V usage is TRBV29-1 and J usage is TRBJ1-3; 10 nucleotides agree with TRBD1. The CDR3 sequence is 14 residues long. J was trimmed by 3 bases and V by 7 bases; bases with no gene match: 6. The germline V gene encodes CDR1 SQVTM and CDR2 ANQGSEA. The CDR3 sequence is CSAVTGGRGNTIYF. In DNA form, the CDR3 reads TGCAGCGCCGTGACAGGGGGCCGTGGAAACACCATATATTTT.